A single sample gave rise to the 25 T cell receptor beta chains below, sequenced in a study of cytomegalovirus exposure and HLA in healthy donors. The PCR made use of 60 Vbeta and 13 Jbeta primers. Generated by immunoSEQ multiplex PCR, the TCRdb table keeps only in-frame clones and is missing some. This repertoire includes approximately 180,000 clones. The sample taken for sequencing was PBMCs. These TCRs come from a man aged 30 to 39 in good health and CMV-seronegative.

The chain uses TRBV28 and TRBJ1-2; 8 bases are shared with TRBD1. The V and J ends lost 3 bases and 7 bases, in that order; junction bases with no gene match: 10. CDR1 MDHEN and CDR2 SYDVKM come from the germline V gene. This CDR3 is built from 15 residues. The chain's CDR3 is CASSFPTQGARGYTF. The CDR3 DNA reads TGTGCCAGCAGTTTTCCCACTCAGGGGGCGCGTGGCTACACCTTC.

The chain employs TRBV14 and TRBJ2-7; possible D gene TRBD2, 5 bases. This CDR3 is 16 amino acids long. Deletions cut 4 bases from V and 1 base from J, with 17 bases between. CDR1 and CDR2 from the germline V gene are SGHDN and FVKESK. CDR3 coding DNA: TGTGCCAGCAGCCCCCAGGAGGAGCTGGTATCCTACGAGCAGTACTTC. Translating it yields CASSPQEELVSYEQYF.

This rearrangement joins TRBV18 to TRBJ1-5; D is ambiguous. V lost 3 bases and J 5 bases, leaving 5 bases between the germline ends. There are 12 residues in the CDR3. Germline V gene sequence: CDR1 KGHSH, CDR2 LQKENI. The CDR3 sequence: CASSPGDQPQHF. The CDR3 bases are TGTGCCAGCTCACCGGGCGATCAGCCCCAGCATTTT.

The rearrangement joins TRBV13 to TRBJ2-7; possibly TRBD1 for D (5 bases). Trimming took 4 bases from V and 2 from J, leaving 15 bases between them. The CDR3 has 15 amino acids. Germline V gene sequence: CDR1 PRHDT, CDR2 FYEKMQ (reference sequence). The CDR3 spells CASSSNQGSAYEQYF. DNA of the CDR3: TGTGCCAGCAGCTCCAATCAGGGTTCTGCCTACGAGCAGTACTTC.

The J gene is TRBJ1-2, the V gene TRBV27, with 7 bases fitting TRBD1. Germline V gene lookup returns CDR1 MNHEY and CDR2 SMNVEV (reference sequence). CDR3 length: 14 amino acids. J was trimmed by 8 bases and V by 1 base; bases with no gene match: 7. In nucleotides, the CDR3 is TGTGCCAGCAGTTTATTCGGCAGGGGGGCCGGCTACACCTTC. Its protein is CASSLFGRGAGYTF.

This chain links TRBV11-3 with TRBJ1-1; a weak D match, TRBD1 (5 bases). Between the trimmed V and J ends, which lost 7 bases and 4 bases, there was a span of 10 bases. Germline CDR1 SGHNT, CDR2 YENEEA. The CDR3 runs to 12 residues. DNA for the CDR3: TGTGCCAGCAAAGTGGGGGGCACTGAAGCTTTCTTT. Protein: CASKVGGTEAFF.

V gene TRBV2 combines with J gene TRBJ2-5; D possibly corresponds to TRBD1 (5 bases). The germline gives CDR1 SNHLY, CDR2 FYNNEI. This CDR3 contains 19 residues. The V end lost 3 bases, the J end lost 4 bases, and 27 bases lay between the germline ends. The CDR3 reads CASSDRPGRQGKGRETQYF. CDR3 nucleotide sequence: TGTGCCAGCAGTGATCGCCCAGGTCGGCAGGGCAAAGGGCGAGAGACCCAGTACTTC.

The V call is TRBV28, the J call TRBJ1-5; maybe TRBD1 (5 bases). The length of the CDR3 is 14 residues. CDR1 and CDR2 from the germline V gene are MDHEN and SYDVKM. Between the trimmed V and J ends, which lost 6 bases and 2 bases, there was a span of 11 bases. The CDR3 DNA reads TGTGCCAGCAGCGGGACGGGAGGCAATCAGCCCCAGCATTTT. Protein product: CASSGTGGNQPQHF.

This chain connects TRBV5-6 to TRBJ1-2; the match to TRBD1 covers 9 bases. After removal of 4 bases from V and 6 bases from J, the junction contained 16 bases not matched to a gene. This CDR3 is built from 17 residues. The germline gives CDR1 SGHDT, CDR2 YYEEEE. Here the CDR3 reads CASSLPTPGQGVHGYTF. DNA of the CDR3: TGTGCCAGCAGCCTGCCGACTCCGGGACAGGGAGTGCATGGCTACACCTTC.

The chain recombines TRBV30 with TRBJ1-4, with D unclear. Germline loops: CDR1 GTSNPN, CDR2 SVGIG (reference sequence). The CDR3 covers 13 residues. V was cut by 2 bases and J by 8 bases, with 12 bases left in between. The CDR3 loop is CAWSRTGAEKLFF. The DNA of the CDR3 is TGTGCCTGGAGTCGTACGGGAGCGGAAAAACTGTTTTTT.

Here the CDR3 DNA reads TGTGCCAGTAGCCCAGTAAATAGCAATCAGCCCCAGCATTTT. This gives the protein CASSPVNSNQPQHF. The V gene is TRBV19, the J gene TRBJ1-5; the D is unclear. This CDR3 has 14 amino acids. Trimming removed 6 bases at V and 0 bases at J, with 9 bases between. Per germline, CDR1 LNHDA and CDR2 SQIVND (reference sequence).

The chain has TRBV11-2 and TRBJ1-5; 7 nucleotides match TRBD1. The CDR3 loop spans 14 amino acids. The germline V gene encodes CDR1 SGHAT and CDR2 FQNNGV. V lost 5 bases and J lost 7; bases outside the gene matches: 8. The CDR3 bases are TGTGCCAGCAGCCTATCGACAGGGAGCCAGCCCCAGCATTTT. Protein: CASSLSTGSQPQHF.

The chain links TRBV10-3 to TRBJ1-1, with D tentatively TRBD1 (6 bases). V was pared by 6 bases and J by 5 bases, with 13 bases between. The CDR3 totals 13 residues. The germline V gene has CDR1 ENHRY and CDR2 SYGVKD. The CDR3 is CAISPRQETEAFF. CDR3 DNA sequence: TGTGCCATCAGCCCCCGACAGGAGACTGAAGCTTTCTTT.

The CDR3 loop is CAWSVVWDRGIQPQHF. The CDR3 DNA reads as TGTGCCTGGAGTGTAGTGTGGGACAGGGGTATCCAGCCCCAGCATTTT. The chain uses TRBV30 and TRBJ1-5; 10 bases fit TRBD1. The CDR3 is 16 residues long. Per germline, CDR1 GTSNPN and CDR2 SVGIG (reference sequence). The J segment lost 7 bases and the V segment lost 0 bases, leaving 9 bases of the junction unmatched.

The rearrangement joins TRBV7-6 to TRBJ1-1, with D maybe TRBD1 (6 bases). CDR1 and CDR2 from the germline V gene are SGHVS and FNYEAQ. Trimming took 0 bases from V and 4 from J, leaving 9 bases between them. The length of the CDR3 is 14 residues. DNA of the CDR3: TGTGCCAGCAGCTTAGCTTCAGGGGCCACTGAAGCTTTCTTT. Protein: CASSLASGATEAFF. Supplemented by reference TRBV7-6 and TRBJ1-1, the full variable domain reads GAGVSQSPRYKVTKRGQDVALRCDPISGHVSLYWYRQALGQGPEFLTYFNYEAQQDKSGLPNDRFSAERPEGSISTLTIQRTEQRDSAMYRCASSLASGATEAFFGQGTRLTVV.

The chain is built from TRBV2 and TRBJ2-2, with 8 positions matching TRBD1. With 1 base clipped from V and 1 base from J, the junction kept 5 bases outside the gene matches. The CDR3 contains 17 residues. Germline CDR1 reads SNHLY; CDR2 reads FYNNEI. CDR3 sequence (DNA): TGTGCCAGCAGTGAAGAAGCCGGGACAGGGAACACCGGGGAGCTGTTTTTT. This sequence encodes CASSEEAGTGNTGELFF.

V usage is TRBV11-2 and J usage is TRBJ2-7; D remains ambiguous. Germline values: CDR1 SGHAT, CDR2 FQNNGV. CDR3 length: 12 amino acids. Trimming removed 0 bases at V and 5 bases at J, with 5 bases between. The CDR3 sequence: CASSLEHHEQYF. The CDR3 bases are TGTGCCAGCAGCTTAGAACACCACGAGCAGTACTTC. The complete variable domain, with remaining parts taken from reference TRBV11-2 and TRBJ2-7, reads EAGVAQSPRYKIIEKRQSVAFWCNPISGHATLYWYQQILGQGPKLLIQFQNNGVVDDSQLPKDRFSAERLKGVDSTLKIQPAKLEDSAVYLCASSLEHHEQYFGPGTRLTVT.

The chain couples TRBV5-6 to TRBJ1-1; D gene ambiguous. CDR3 length: 15 amino acids. Germline V lookup: CDR1 SGHDT, CDR2 YYEEEE. Trimming removed 1 base from V and 0 bases from J, with 10 bases in between. The CDR3 nucleotides are TGTGCCAGCAGCTTGTCGGCACAGATGAACACTGAAGCTTTCTTT. This codes for CASSLSAQMNTEAFF.

The J gene is TRBJ1-1, the V gene TRBV5-1; 9 bases are shared with TRBD1. The V and J ends lost 5 bases and 3 bases, in that order; junction bases with no gene match: 8. The CDR3 consists of 15 residues. Germline V CDR1 and CDR2: SGHRS, YFSETQ. CDR3 sequence (DNA): TGCGCCAGCAGACCCAGACAGGGGGGGTACACTGAAGCTTTCTTT. This gives the protein CASRPRQGGYTEAFF. The full variable domain, with the rest looked up from reference TRBV5-1 and TRBJ1-1, is KAGVTQTPRYLIKTRGQQVTLSCSPISGHRSVSWYQQTPGQGLQFLFEYFSETQRNKGNFPGRFSGRQFSNSRSEMNVSTLELGDSALYLCASRPRQGGYTEAFFGQGTRLTVV.

V and J are TRBV4-3 and TRBJ1-2; D is unclear. V gave up 0 bases and J gave up 7 bases, with 12 bases separating them. Germline CDR1 reads LGHNA; CDR2 reads YSLEER. This CDR3 comprises 14 residues. The CDR3 DNA reads TGCGCCAGCAGCCAAGATTTCGCGCCCCGTGGCTACACCTTC. Translation gives CASSQDFAPRGYTF.

The rearrangement links TRBV21-1 to TRBJ1-5. TRBV21-1 is listed as a pseudogene. CDR3 length: 15 amino acids. CDR3 coding DNA: TGTGCCAGCAGCAAAGGGGGAGATAGCAATCAGCCCCAGCATTTT. Its protein is CASSKGGDSNQPQHF.

The chain uses TRBV6-5 and TRBJ1-1, with D possibly being TRBD1 (6 bases). Germline CDR1 and CDR2: MNHEY and SVGAGI. The CDR3 has 14 amino acids. V was shortened by 5 bases and J by 0 bases, with 10 bases between the two germline ends. CDR3 DNA sequence: TGTGCCAGCAGTCTACAGGGCCTGAACACTGAAGCTTTCTTT. This sequence encodes CASSLQGLNTEAFF.

The J gene is TRBJ2-7, the V gene TRBV11-2, with a possible D match to TRBD1 (6 bases). This CDR3 spans 13 amino acids. Germline CDR1 reads SGHAT; CDR2 reads FQNNGV. Trimming shortened V by 4 bases and J by 4 bases, and 11 bases separated the two germline ends. Here the CDR3 DNA reads TGTGCCAGCAGCTCAGCCGACAGGTACGAGCAGTACTTC. Residues: CASSSADRYEQYF. Together with reference TRBV11-2 and TRBJ2-7, the CDR3 gives the full variable domain: EAGVAQSPRYKIIEKRQSVAFWCNPISGHATLYWYQQILGQGPKLLIQFQNNGVVDDSQLPKDRFSAERLKGVDSTLKIQPAKLEDSAVYLCASSSADRYEQYFGPGTRLTVT.

The chain employs TRBV15 and TRBJ2-2, with a possible D match to TRBD2 (5 bases). CDR1 is LNHNV, CDR2 YYDKDF, per germline (reference sequence). Trimming stripped 3 bases from V and 1 base from J, with 9 bases between. This CDR3 spans 15 amino acids. The DNA of the CDR3 is TGTGCCACCAGCAGGGATGGACTGAACACCGGGGAGCTGTTTTTT. Protein: CATSRDGLNTGELFF.

The CDR3 DNA sequence: TGTGCCAGCAGCTTACTTGAAGAGACCCAGTACTTC. Encoded protein: CASSLLEETQYF. The rearrangement uses TRBV7-2 and TRBJ2-5; D uncertain. The V and J ends lost 2 bases and 3 bases respectively, with 4 bases between them. Germline CDR1 is SGHTA and CDR2 is FQGNSA. CDR3 size: 12 residues.